The 13 T cell receptor beta chains in this list originate from one sample, sequenced in a study of blood T cell repertoires in COVID-19. Libraries were prepared by immunoSEQ multiplex PCR; TCRdb keeps only in-frame clonotypes and omits some of them. The top ten clones hold roughly 17% of a sample with under 140,000 clones, over 75% of them seen once. The sample was peripheral blood. The receptors shown here come from a woman of 80 years or more with active or convalescent COVID-19.

The J gene is TRBJ1-1, the V gene TRBV3-1 (or the pseudogene TRBV3-2); D unresolved. Germline V gene lookup returns CDR1 LGHDT and CDR2 YNNKEL (reference sequence). This CDR3 contains 13 residues. Trimming removed 1 base at V and 4 bases at J, with 7 bases between. The CDR3 is CASSQVYSTEAFF. CDR3 DNA sequence: TGTGCCAGCAGCCAAGTTTATTCCACTGAAGCTTTCTTT.

J is TRBJ1-5 and V is TRBV2; D is unclear. Trimming removed 3 bases from V and 2 bases from J, with 8 bases in between. CDR1 SNHLY and CDR2 FYNNEI come from the germline V gene. The CDR3 loop spans 14 amino acids. The CDR3 loop is CASSEEGGNQPQHF. DNA of the CDR3: TGTGCCAGCAGTGAGGAGGGCGGCAATCAGCCCCAGCATTTT. Combining the CDR3 with reference TRBV2 and TRBJ1-5 gives the whole variable domain EPEVTQTPSHQVTQMGQEVILRCVPISNHLYFYWYRQILGQKVEFLVSFYNNEISEKSEIFDDQFSVERPDGSNFTLKIRSTKLEDSAMYFCASSEEGGNQPQHFGDGTRLSIL.

The chain's CDR3 is CASSQDRLAGNSYEQYF. The DNA of the CDR3 is TGTGCCAGCAGCCAAGATCGGCTAGCGGGAAACTCCTACGAGCAGTACTTC. V gene TRBV4-2 combines with J gene TRBJ2-7, with 9 bases fitting TRBD2. The ends lost 0 bases at V and 0 bases at J; junction bases unmatched: 6. Germline V lookup: CDR1 LGHNA, CDR2 YNFKEQ. The length of the CDR3 is 17 residues.

The chain combines TRBV5-6 with TRBJ2-7; the D gene is possibly TRBD2 (6 bases). The V and J ends lost 6 bases and 7 bases respectively, with 23 bases between them. This CDR3 has 15 amino acids. The germline V gene has CDR1 SGHDT and CDR2 YYEEEE. In nucleotides, the CDR3 is TGTGCCAGCACTAAGAATCGGGACTGGGCGGGAGAGCAGTACTTC. Protein: CASTKNRDWAGEQYF.

J is TRBJ2-1 and V is TRBV2; TRBD2 matches at 9 bases. Germline CDR1 and CDR2: SNHLY and FYNNEI. With V trimmed by 9 bases and J by 5 bases, 11 bases remained unmatched. This CDR3 has 15 amino acids. For the CDR3, the DNA is TGTGCCAGGGGAAAGGGAGCGGGAGGCGACAATGAGCAGTTCTTC. Its protein product is CARGKGAGGDNEQFF.

The chain has TRBV23-1 and TRBJ2-1; no firm D call. TRBV23-1 is assigned to the ORF class and has an uncertain function. The V end was cut by 0 bases, the J end by 12 bases, with 24 bases between. CDR3 length: 17 amino acids. CDR3: CASSQSSPPRSGPRQFF. CDR3 coding DNA: TGCGCCAGCAGTCAATCGTCGCCCCCCCGGAGTGGTCCTAGGCAGTTCTTC.

This clone was counted once. The chain combines TRBV3-1 (or the pseudogene TRBV3-2) with TRBJ1-2; TRBD1 aligns across 8 bases. With V trimmed by 6 bases and J by 8 bases, 17 bases remained unmatched. Per germline, CDR1 LGHDT and CDR2 YNNKEL (reference sequence). The CDR3 has 16 residues. CDR3: CASRRGQGPSRRGYTF. For the CDR3, the DNA is TGTGCCAGCAGGAGAGGACAGGGACCATCTCGGCGGGGCTACACCTTC.

This chain uses TRBV6-2 or TRBV6-3 with TRBJ1-5; D possibly corresponds to TRBD1 (6 bases). Germline V gene data show CDR1 as MNHEY and CDR2 as SVGEGT. V lost 3 bases, J lost 1 base, and 10 bases lay in between. The CDR3 has 15 amino acids. The CDR3 spells CASSYVGASNQPQHF. CDR3 DNA: TGTGCCAGCAGTTATGTGGGGGCAAGCAATCAGCCCCAGCATTTT.

The J gene is TRBJ2-1, the V gene TRBV7-9; 8 bases map to TRBD1. The CDR3 covers 15 residues. V was clipped by 5 bases and J by 2 bases; unmatched bases: 5. The germline gives CDR1 SEHNR, CDR2 FQNEAQ (reference sequence). The DNA of the CDR3 is TGTGCCAGCAGCCTTGACAGGGGACCCTACAATGAGCAGTTCTTC. Protein sequence: CASSLDRGPYNEQFF. The full variable domain, completed using reference TRBV7-9 and TRBJ2-1, is DTGVSQNPRHKITKRGQNVTFRCDPISEHNRLYWYRQTLGQGPEFLTYFQNEAQLEKSRLLSDRFSAERPKGSFSTLEIQRTEQGDSAMYLCASSLDRGPYNEQFFGPGTRLTVL.

The CDR3 DNA reads as TGCGCCAGCAGACGTACAGGTTTTACTAATGAAAAACTGTTTTTT. Its protein product is CASRRTGFTNEKLFF. The gene calls are TRBV5-1 and TRBJ1-4; a weak D match, TRBD1 (5 bases). V lost 5 bases, J lost 2 bases, and 13 bases lay in between. Germline V gene data show CDR1 as SGHRS and CDR2 as YFSETQ. The CDR3 spans 15 residues. The entire variable domain, with the rest obtained from reference TRBV5-1 and TRBJ1-4, is as follows: KAGVTQTPRYLIKTRGQQVTLSCSPISGHRSVSWYQQTPGQGLQFLFEYFSETQRNKGNFPGRFSGRQFSNSRSEMNVSTLELGDSALYLCASRRTGFTNEKLFFGSGTQLSVL.

V usage is TRBV21-1 and J usage is TRBJ2-7; the table gives TRBD1 as D, unverified against the DNA. TRBV21-1 represents a pseudogene. This CDR3 has 15 residues. CDR3: CASRCTWTVFHEQYF. CDR3 DNA sequence: TGTGCCAGCAGGTGTACATGGACAGTGTTTCACGAGCAGTACTTC.

The V and J genes are TRBV5-5 and TRBJ2-2; 9 nucleotides match TRBD2. Germline CDR1 and CDR2: SGHKS and YYEKEE (reference sequence). The CDR3 is 16 amino acids. V lost 0 bases, J lost 6 bases, and 6 bases stayed unmatched. The CDR3 sequence is CASSLGLAGGAGELFF. In nucleotides, the CDR3 is TGTGCCAGCAGCTTGGGATTGGCGGGAGGGGCCGGGGAGCTGTTTTTT.

CDR3 sequence: CASSWTSGNWENEQFF. The CDR3, as DNA: TGTGCCAGCAGTTGGACTAGCGGGAATTGGGAAAATGAGCAGTTCTTC. The chain employs TRBV2 and TRBJ2-1; 12 nucleotides agree with TRBD2. This CDR3 comprises 16 residues. Trimming at V came to 5 bases and at J to 7 bases, leaving 9 bases not matched to a gene. Germline CDR1 reads SNHLY; CDR2 reads FYNNEI.